Shown below are 26 T cell receptor beta chains from a single sample sequenced in a study of identical twins. TCRdb reanalysed the 5' RACE reads using MiXCR and keeps one entry per CDR3 protein. The sample has some 240,000 distinct CDR3 sequences, over 9.5% seen once. Sequencing was carried out using memory T cells sorted from blood. Receptors were obtained from a man aged 45-65 years in good health.

The chain carries TRBV20-1 and TRBJ2-4; D is undetermined. Between the trimmed V and J ends, which lost 2 bases and 2 bases, there was a span of 16 bases. Germline V gene data show CDR1 as DFQATT and CDR2 as SNEGSKA (reference sequence). This CDR3 region has 16 residues. Here the CDR3 reads CSARPQEPTTKNIQYF. CDR3 DNA sequence: TGCAGTGCTAGACCTCAGGAGCCCACAACCAAAAACATTCAGTACTTC.

This clonotype came up many times. This chain connects TRBV4-1 to TRBJ2-7, with D possibly being TRBD2 (5 bases). Germline V CDR1 and CDR2: MGHRA, YSYEKL. The V gene lost 0 bases and the J gene lost 4 bases, with 16 bases spanning the gap. This CDR3 is 16 amino acids long. Here the CDR3 reads CASSQERPGIGYEQYF. In DNA form, the CDR3 reads TGCGCCAGCAGCCAAGAGAGGCCGGGAATTGGATACGAGCAGTACTTC.

This clonotype was recorded many times. The chain combines TRBV3-1 with TRBJ1-1; D unresolved. From germline, CDR1 is LGHDT and CDR2 YNNKEL (reference sequence). Deletions cut 2 bases from V and 8 bases from J, with 9 bases between. The CDR3 contains 12 residues. CDR3 sequence (DNA): TGTGCCAGCAGCCAACCCCCGGGGGAAGCTTTCTTT. Its translation: CASSQPPGEAFF.

This clonotype was detected a few times. This chain connects TRBV4-3 to TRBJ1-5; D gene unclear. CDR3 size: 15 residues. Trimming stripped 0 bases from V and 1 base from J, with 7 bases between. Per germline, CDR1 LGHNA and CDR2 YSLEER. The chain's CDR3 is CASSQDPSSNQPQHF. The DNA of the CDR3 is TGCGCCAGCAGCCAAGACCCTTCGAGCAATCAGCCCCAGCATTTT.

The CDR3 nucleotides read TGTGCCAGCAGCTTAGCTCTGGGTTACGAGCAGTACTTC. This sequence encodes CASSLALGYEQYF. The rearrangement joins TRBV7-2 to TRBJ2-7; unclear D gene. Germline V CDR1 and CDR2: SGHTA, FQGNSA. V lost 0 bases and J 4 bases, leaving 7 bases between the germline ends. The CDR3 is 13 amino acids. The full variable domain, rest sourced from reference TRBV7-2 and TRBJ2-7, is GAGVSQSPSNKVTEKGKDVELRCDPISGHTALYWYRQSLGQGLEFLIYFQGNSAPDKSGLPSDRFSAERTGGSVSTLTIQRTQQEDSAVYLCASSLALGYEQYFGPGTRLTVT.

This clonotype was detected many times. J is TRBJ2-1 and V is TRBV5-1, with 8 positions matching TRBD1. This CDR3 has 13 residues. V dropped 4 bases and J dropped 8; count of bases not matched to a gene: 5. Per the germline V gene, CDR1 is SGHRS and CDR2 is YFSETQ. The CDR3 loop is CASSPGGSDEQFF. CDR3 coding DNA: TGCGCCAGCAGCCCAGGGGGCTCCGATGAGCAGTTCTTC.

The gene calls are TRBV28 and TRBJ2-7; no firm D call. The germline V and J ends were trimmed by 7 bases and 3 bases, with 10 bases remaining between them. This CDR3 is built from 12 residues. CDR1 is MDHEN, CDR2 SYDVKM, per germline. CDR3 nucleotides: TGTGCCAGCACCCAAGGCAACTACGAGCAGTACTTC. Its protein is CASTQGNYEQYF. Full variable domain (missing parts from reference TRBV28 and TRBJ2-7): DVKVTQSSRYLVKRTGEKVFLECVQDMDHENMFWYRQDPGLGLRLIYFSYDVKMKEKGDIPEGYSVSREKKERFSLILESASTNQTSMYLCASTQGNYEQYFGPGTRLTVT.

This clonotype came up a few times. This chain connects TRBV12-3 or TRBV12-4 to TRBJ2-1; perhaps D is TRBD1 or TRBD2 (5 bases each). The length of the CDR3 is 13 residues. Trimming removed 6 bases at V and 8 bases at J, with 14 bases between. CDR3 in amino acids: CASRGPGSHEQFF. The CDR3 nucleotides read TGTGCCAGCAGGGGACCAGGGTCCCATGAGCAGTTCTTC.

The chain carries TRBV5-8 and TRBJ2-7; tentative D call: TRBD2 (5 bases). From germline, CDR1 is SGHTS and CDR2 YDEGEE. This CDR3 spans 13 amino acids. V gave up 4 bases and J gave up 5 bases, with 13 bases separating them. CDR3: CASSPSAGNEQYF. The CDR3 region has the DNA TGTGCCAGCAGCCCTTCTGCCGGGAACGAGCAGTACTTC.

Ten or more counts support this clonotype. The J gene is TRBJ2-3, the V gene TRBV7-9, with a possible D match to TRBD2 (5 bases). There are 12 residues in the CDR3. V was trimmed by 4 bases and J by 3 bases, leaving 5 bases between them. The germline gives CDR1 SEHNR, CDR2 FQNEAQ (reference sequence). CDR3 region: CASSSGTDTQYF. In DNA form, the CDR3 reads TGTGCCAGCAGCTCGGGGACAGATACGCAGTATTTT.

This clonotype was recorded many times. J is TRBJ1-5 and V is TRBV6-2 or TRBV6-3; D unresolved. The CDR3 spans 15 residues. Germline V gene data show CDR1 as MNHEY and CDR2 as SVGEGT. V lost 6 bases and J 0 bases, leaving 12 bases between the germline ends. The CDR3 loop reads CASRRPGGSNQPQHF. CDR3 DNA: TGTGCCAGCAGGCGCCCAGGCGGTAGCAATCAGCCCCAGCATTTT.

This clonotype has ten or more counts. V and J are TRBV5-1 and TRBJ2-5, with D unresolved. The CDR3 totals 14 residues. Germline V CDR1 and CDR2: SGHRS, YFSETQ. V was clipped by 1 base and J by 3 bases, with 10 bases between them. CDR3 sequence: CASSLRLREETQYF. CDR3 coding DNA: TGCGCCAGCAGCTTGAGGCTTCGAGAAGAGACCCAGTACTTC.

This clonotype was observed a few times. The J gene is TRBJ2-7, the V gene TRBV21-1; the table calls TRBD1, which could not be checked here. TRBV21-1 is a listed pseudogene. CDR3 length: 12 amino acids. This chain's CDR3 is CASSKRGYEQYF. The DNA for the CDR3 is TGTGCCAGCAGCAAAAGGGGATACGAGCAGTACTTC.

This clonotype came up a few times. The chain uses TRBV12-3 or TRBV12-4 and TRBJ2-3; maybe TRBD2 (5 bases). Trimming took off 5 bases at V and 2 bases at J, with 17 bases between the two ends. The CDR3 totals 16 residues. Here the CDR3 reads CASSPRAGDYTDTQYF. The CDR3 DNA sequence: TGTGCCAGCAGTCCGAGGGCAGGCGACTACACAGATACGCAGTATTTT.

This clonotype was counted between two and nine times. The V call is TRBV4-1, the J call TRBJ2-3, with 12 bases that match TRBD2. The ends lost 2 bases at V and 7 bases at J; junction bases unmatched: 10. The CDR3 totals 17 residues. Germline values: CDR1 MGHRA, CDR2 YSYEKL. CDR3 residues: CASSQNPTSGRSNTQYF. CDR3 nucleotide sequence: TGCGCCAGCAGCCAAAACCCGACTAGCGGGAGATCGAATACGCAGTATTTT.

This clonotype was seen repeatedly, ten times or more. The gene calls are TRBV15 and TRBJ2-1, with 14 bases aligning to TRBD2. This CDR3 is built from 15 residues. V was pared by 4 bases and J by 10 bases, with 6 bases of the junction left unmatched. Germline V gene sequence: CDR1 LNHNV, CDR2 YYDKDF (reference sequence). CDR3 residues: CATSTGLAGGKEQFF. The CDR3 DNA is TGTGCCACCAGCACCGGACTAGCGGGGGGCAAGGAGCAGTTCTTC.

A few counts support this clonotype. The V call is TRBV20-1, the J call TRBJ1-2, with TRBD1 as a possible D gene (6 bases). V dropped 5 bases and J dropped 4 bases, with 23 bases sitting between them. Germline loops: CDR1 DFQATT, CDR2 SNEGSKA (reference sequence). The CDR3 is made up of 16 amino acids. The DNA for the CDR3 is TGCAGTGCTCCTGAGCCAAACCGGACAGTATCCTATGGCTACACCTTC. Protein product: CSAPEPNRTVSYGYTF.

There are many counts of this clonotype. The chain combines TRBV7-2 with TRBJ2-7; TRBD2 aligns across 8 bases. V shed 4 bases, J shed 4 bases, and the junction held 12 bases outside the gene matches. Germline values: CDR1 SGHTA, CDR2 FQGNSA. This CDR3 region has 16 residues. For the CDR3, the DNA is TGTGCCAGCAGCTACCAATTAGCGGGGACACGATACGAGCAGTACTTC. Encoded protein: CASSYQLAGTRYEQYF.

Ten or more counts support this clonotype. The rearrangement joins TRBV29-1 to TRBJ2-1, with TRBD2 identical over 10 bases. The CDR3 covers 16 residues. V shed 2 bases and J 2 bases; nucleotides not matched to a gene: 6. Germline CDR1 and CDR2: SQVTM and ANQGSEA. The CDR3 spells CSVEPGLAETYNEQFF. The CDR3 DNA sequence: TGCAGCGTTGAACCCGGACTAGCGGAAACCTACAATGAGCAGTTCTTC.

As to this clonotype: Lacking the conserved final phenylalanine or tryptophan, this CDR3 likely reflects a read error. V is TRBV2 and J is TRBJ2-1, with D tentatively TRBD1 or TRBD2 (5 bases each). This CDR3 has 15 residues. Germline V CDR1 and CDR2: SNHLY, FYNNEI. V dropped 5 bases and J dropped 4 bases, with 15 bases sitting between them. The CDR3 DNA is TGTGCCAGCAGTCCTCACGGGACGTCATACAATGAGCAGTTCCTC. This gives the protein CASSPHGTSYNEQFL.

This clonotype was detected a few times. V and J are TRBV20-1 and TRBJ2-1, with 10 bases fitting TRBD1. The germline gives CDR1 DFQATT, CDR2 SNEGSKA (reference sequence). This CDR3 is built from 15 residues. V gave up 3 bases and J gave up 8 bases; unmatched junction bases: 10. CDR3 DNA: TGCAGTGCTAGCGGGGGGGACAGGGGAATGGATGAGCAGTTCTTC. The encoded protein is CSASGGDRGMDEQFF.

This clonotype was seen at least ten times. This rearrangement joins TRBV9 to TRBJ1-4; D gene ambiguous. CDR3 size: 15 residues. The V end lost 0 bases, the J end lost 5 bases, and 11 bases lay between the germline ends. From germline, CDR1 is SGDLS and CDR2 YYNGEE. In nucleotides, the CDR3 is TGTGCCAGCAGCGTAGGATCAAGACCCAATGAAAAACTGTTTTTT. Its protein is CASSVGSRPNEKLFF.

This chain joins TRBV25-1 and TRBJ2-2, with 7 positions matching TRBD2. CDR3 length: 14 amino acids. From germline, CDR1 is MGHDK and CDR2 SYGVNS. Germline trimming cut 7 bases from V and 1 base from J; bases unmatched to any gene: 3. The CDR3: CASISGLNTGELFF. CDR3 DNA: TGTGCCAGCATTAGCGGGTTGAACACCGGGGAGCTGTTTTTT.

This clonotype was detected many times. The V gene is TRBV4-2, the J gene TRBJ2-3; TRBD2 aligns across 10 bases. Germline values: CDR1 LGHNA, CDR2 YNFKEQ. The length of the CDR3 is 15 residues. The V segment lost 3 bases and the J segment 4 bases; nucleotides outside the gene matches: 4. The CDR3 DNA reads as TGTGCCAGCAGCCATGGCCTAGCGGGAGCAGATACGCAGTATTTT. Its protein is CASSHGLAGADTQYF.

At least ten counts were recorded for this clonotype. J is TRBJ1-6 and V is TRBV15; TRBD1 might be the D (5 bases). Germline V gives CDR1 LNHNV, CDR2 YYDKDF (reference sequence). The CDR3 extends over 15 amino acids. V was cut by 4 bases and J by 10 bases, with 17 bases left in between. CDR3 DNA: TGTGCCACCAGCACCCCCTGGGGCAAGGAGTCACCCCTCCACTTT. Amino acids: CATSTPWGKESPLHF. Based on the CDR3 plus reference TRBV15 and TRBJ1-6, the full variable domain is DAMVIQNPRYQVTQFGKPVTLSCSQTLNHNVMYWYQQKSSQAPKLLFHYYDKDFNNEADTPDNFQSRRPNTSFCFLDIRSPGLGDTAMYLCATSTPWGKESPLHFGNGTRLTVT.

The V gene is TRBV4-3, the J gene TRBJ1-3, with 9 bases aligning to TRBD1. Germline CDR1 is LGHNA and CDR2 is YSLEER. This CDR3 comprises 17 residues. CDR3 DNA sequence: TGCACCTGGGGGACAGGGTTCCGATCTTTCTCTGGAAACACCATATATTTT. Amino acids: CTWGTGFRSFSGNTIYF.